Listed here is a single T cell receptor beta chain. These data belong to a study of control samples from healthy donors and cancer patients. TCRdb's table, derived via immunoSEQ multiplex PCR, lists solely in-frame clones and lacks some. In the table there are 150,000 to 200,000 clones, approximately 94% of which are singletons. Sequencing was carried out using blood. The sequence was obtained from a woman aged 18-35 years in good health.

CDR3 nucleotides: TGTGCCAGCAGCTCCTCGGGACTAGCGGGAGAGTTCCCCTACGAGCAGTACTTC. Protein sequence: CASSSSGLAGEFPYEQYF. The rearrangement links TRBV7-6 to TRBJ2-7, with 14 bases lining up with TRBD2. The CDR3 runs to 18 residues. V was clipped by 4 bases and J by 2 bases; unmatched bases: 10. Germline assignment: CDR1 SGHVS and CDR2 FNYEAQ. Variable domain in full (rest from reference TRBV7-6 and TRBJ2-7): GAGVSQSPRYKVTKRGQDVALRCDPISGHVSLYWYRQALGQGPEFLTYFNYEAQQDKSGLPNDRFSAERPEGSISTLTIQRTEQRDSAMYRCASSSSGLAGEFPYEQYFGPGTRLTVT.